The present T cell receptor (beta chain) was sequenced within a study of cytomegalovirus exposure and HLA in healthy donors. Findings of the study overall: Around 160 TCR beta chains were listed as cytomegalovirus-associated.

In the case of this clone: Its antigen is currently unknown.

This table comes from immunoSEQ multiplex PCR, and its TCRdb copy is limited to in-frame clones, with some not included. This table has around 70,000 clones, roughly 94% appearing once. The CDR3 is 15 residues long. The germline V gene has CDR1 MDHEN and CDR2 SYDVKM. With 3 bases clipped from V and 5 bases from J, the junction kept 6 bases outside the gene matches. The specimen sequenced was PBMCs. This rearrangement joins TRBV28 to TRBJ2-1; TRBD2 matches 8 bases. This sequence was found in a woman aged 18-29 years in good health and CMV-seronegative. DNA of the CDR3: TGTGCCAGCAGTTTTAAGCGGGGGTTTAACAATGAGCAGTTCTTC. This sequence encodes CASSFKRGFNNEQFF.